Following are 23 T cell receptor beta chains from one sample sequenced in a study of beta chain features in type 1 diabetes. Isolated RNA was reverse transcribed in full, so expressed TCRB transcripts were sequenced. Assay: immunoSEQ multiplex PCR; the TCRdb copy retains only in-frame clones and omits some. This sample has some 150,000 clones, with 8.5% to 12% found just once. The sequenced sample was naive CD4+ T cells from blood. These receptors originate from a man between 18 and 29 years old in good health.

This clone came up a few times. V is TRBV18 and J is TRBJ2-7; 8 nucleotides align to TRBD1. Germline CDR1 reads KGHSH; CDR2 reads LQKENI. This CDR3 spans 15 amino acids. Trimming cost V 5 bases and J 4 bases; bases outside gene matches: 10. Here the CDR3 DNA reads TGTGCCAGCTCAACTCAGGGGGCGCAGACTTACGAGCAGTACTTC. It codes for CASSTQGAQTYEQYF.

This clone was counted between two and nine times. This CDR3 reads CAISVETGGHYEQYF. The CDR3, as DNA: TGTGCCATCAGTGTAGAGACAGGGGGGCACTACGAGCAGTACTTC. The rearrangement uses TRBV10-3 and TRBJ2-7; 9 bases match TRBD1. V shed 4 bases, J shed 3 bases, and the junction held 7 bases outside the gene matches. Germline V lookup: CDR1 ENHRY, CDR2 SYGVKD. The CDR3 contains 15 residues.

There are a few counts of this clone. The V gene is TRBV2, the J gene TRBJ2-3; TRBD1 aligns across 7 bases. Germline V gene lookup returns CDR1 SNHLY and CDR2 FYNNEI. The trim removed 3 bases at V and 4 bases at J, leaving 7 bases unmatched. This CDR3 is 15 amino acids long. CDR3 DNA sequence: TGTGCCAGCAGTGAGACAGGGTCCATCCCAGATACGCAGTATTTT. This codes for CASSETGSIPDTQYF. The full variable domain, with the rest looked up from reference TRBV2 and TRBJ2-3, is EPEVTQTPSHQVTQMGQEVILRCVPISNHLYFYWYRQILGQKVEFLVSFYNNEISEKSEIFDDQFSVERPDGSNFTLKIRSTKLEDSAMYFCASSETGSIPDTQYFGPGTRLTVL.

This chain uses TRBV2 with TRBJ1-4; 7 positions agree with TRBD1. With 5 bases clipped from V and 5 bases from J, the junction kept 5 bases outside the gene matches. Germline CDR1 reads SNHLY; CDR2 reads FYNNEI. CDR3 size: 14 residues. In nucleotides, the CDR3 is TGTGCCAGCAGTAAGGGGGGACAGAATGAAAAACTGTTTTTT. Its translation: CASSKGGQNEKLFF.

The J gene is TRBJ2-3, the V gene TRBV18; no firm D call. Germline V gives CDR1 KGHSH, CDR2 LQKENI. V was pared by 0 bases and J by 4 bases, with 8 bases between. This CDR3 region has 14 residues. The CDR3 bases are TGTGCCAGCTCACCACCGTGGGCGCCAGATACGCAGTATTTT. Protein product: CASSPPWAPDTQYF.

The J gene is TRBJ1-2, the V gene TRBV6-6; the D is unclear. Germline V CDR1 and CDR2: MNHNY, SVGAGI (reference sequence). Trimming shortened V by 4 bases and J by 8 bases, and 11 bases separated the two germline ends. The CDR3 has 12 residues. This CDR3 is CASSLRSWGYTF. The CDR3 DNA is TGTGCCAGCAGTTTGCGGAGTTGGGGCTACACCTTC.

This clone showed up just a few times. This chain joins TRBV6-1 and TRBJ2-7; D gene ambiguous. CDR1 and CDR2 from the germline V gene are MNHNS and SASEGT. The ends were cut back, 2 bases at V and 2 bases at J, with 16 bases in the middle. The CDR3 totals 16 residues. The CDR3 nucleotides are TGTGCCAGCAGTGAATTTCTGAGTAGTCGGGCCTACGAGCAGTACTTC. Its protein product is CASSEFLSSRAYEQYF.

This chain joins TRBV5-6 and TRBJ1-6, with 11 bases that match TRBD1. The CDR3 is 15 amino acids. Germline V gene lookup returns CDR1 SGHDT and CDR2 YYEEEE. J gave up 8 bases and V 2 bases, and 3 bases lay outside the gene matches. CDR3 sequence (DNA): TGTGCCAGCAGCTTAAGGGACAGGGGGTATTCACCCCTCCACTTT. Protein: CASSLRDRGYSPLHF.

The V and J genes are TRBV7-6 and TRBJ1-6; D gene unclear. Per germline, CDR1 SGHVS and CDR2 FNYEAQ. Trimming took 2 bases from V and 6 from J, leaving 5 bases between them. The CDR3 has 13 amino acids. The CDR3 loop is CASSLLSNSPLHF. In DNA, the CDR3 is TGTGCCAGCAGCTTACTTTCTAATTCACCCCTCCACTTT.

In its sample, this clone was seen a few times. The chain is built from TRBV9 and TRBJ2-7; maybe TRBD1 (6 bases). This CDR3 has 15 amino acids. Trimming took 3 bases from V and 0 from J, leaving 13 bases between them. The germline V gene has CDR1 SGDLS and CDR2 YYNGEE. The CDR3 bases are TGTGCCAGCAGCGCCACAGGGAAGCTCTCCTACGAGCAGTACTTC. It codes for CASSATGKLSYEQYF.

This chain uses TRBV7-2 with TRBJ2-7; TRBD2 matches 8 bases. The germline gives CDR1 SGHTA, CDR2 FQGNSA. The CDR3 is 14 residues long. Trimming took 5 bases from V and 2 from J; bases not matched to a gene: 5. The CDR3 reads CASSPAGGPYEQYF. The CDR3 DNA is TGTGCCAGCAGCCCCGCGGGGGGACCCTACGAGCAGTACTTC.

This chain links TRBV6-6 with TRBJ2-3; TRBD1 aligns across 8 bases. Per the germline V gene, CDR1 is MNHNY and CDR2 is SVGAGI (reference sequence). V shed 6 bases and J 0 bases; nucleotides not matched to a gene: 5. The CDR3 consists of 15 residues. For the CDR3, the DNA is TGTGCCAGCAGACAAACAGGGGGTAGCACAGATACGCAGTATTTT. Encoded protein: CASRQTGGSTDTQYF.

This clone was observed a few times. This chain uses TRBV7-9 with TRBJ2-5; 12 nucleotides agree with TRBD1. The CDR3 consists of 16 residues. J lost 3 bases, V lost 5 bases, and 7 bases had no gene match. CDR1 and CDR2 (germline): SEHNR, FQNEAQ (reference sequence). CDR3 sequence: CASSPIGTGGEETQYF. CDR3 in DNA: TGTGCCAGCAGCCCCATCGGGACAGGGGGCGAAGAGACCCAGTACTTC.

The CDR3 region has the DNA TGTGCCAGCAGTTACTCGACAGGGAGTTCCTACGAGCAGTACTTC. Residues: CASSYSTGSSYEQYF. The rearrangement links TRBV6-5 to TRBJ2-7, with 7 positions matching TRBD1. In germline, CDR1 is MNHEY, CDR2 SVGAGI. With V trimmed by 0 bases and J by 1 base, 3 bases remained unmatched. The CDR3 sequence is 15 residues long.

This chain links TRBV5-6 with TRBJ1-5, with D perhaps TRBD1 (5 bases). The V gene lost 1 base and the J gene lost 6 bases, with 11 bases spanning the gap. Germline CDR1 is SGHDT and CDR2 is YYEEEE. The CDR3 runs to 14 residues. CDR3 coding DNA: TGTGCCAGCAGCTTGAGCAGGGTTGGTCAGCCCCAGCATTTT. Translating it yields CASSLSRVGQPQHF.

This clone appeared a few times. This chain uses TRBV7-2 with TRBJ2-3; 9 nucleotides agree with TRBD2. CDR1 is SGHTA and CDR2 is FQGNSA in the germline V gene. The V segment lost 2 bases and the J segment 2 bases; nucleotides outside the gene matches: 5. The CDR3 is 16 amino acids. The CDR3, as DNA: TGTGCCAGCAGCTTACGGGCGGGGGGGTACACAGATACGCAGTATTTT. Translated, it gives CASSLRAGGYTDTQYF.

This clone came up a few times. The chain joins TRBV7-2 to TRBJ2-7; 12 bases agree with TRBD2. The junction had 3 bases not matched to a gene; V was cut back by 3 bases and J by 6 bases. CDR1 is SGHTA, CDR2 FQGNSA, per germline. The CDR3 has 14 residues. The CDR3: CASSFLAGGSEQYF. CDR3 sequence (DNA): TGTGCCAGCAGCTTCCTAGCGGGGGGGAGCGAGCAGTACTTC.

This clone was seen a handful of times. This chain joins TRBV4-3 and TRBJ2-2; 10 bases match TRBD2. Losses at the gene ends were 4 bases for V and 3 bases for J; bases not matched to a gene: 8. The CDR3 is 17 residues long. Germline CDR1 LGHNA, CDR2 YSLEER. The CDR3 region is CASSLRASGGDTGELFF. As DNA, the CDR3 is TGCGCCAGCAGCCTTCGAGCTAGCGGGGGTGACACCGGGGAGCTGTTTTTT.

Worth noting for this clone: Other DNA sequences from this sample encode an identical CDR3 as well. The V gene is TRBV18, the J gene TRBJ1-5; no definite D call. CDR1 is KGHSH and CDR2 is LQKENI in the germline V gene. The V end lost 3 bases, the J end lost 5 bases, and 8 bases lay between the germline ends. The CDR3 totals 13 residues. The CDR3 nucleotides read TGTGCCAGCTCACCGGGTCGGGATCAGCCCCAGCATTTT. This gives the protein CASSPGRDQPQHF.

V and J are TRBV10-3 and TRBJ1-3; unclear D gene. The CDR3 totals 13 residues. Trimming stripped 10 bases from V and 2 bases from J, with 12 bases between. Per germline, CDR1 ENHRY and CDR2 SYGVKD. The DNA of the CDR3 is TGTGCCAGCAGCAGCGTTCCTGGAAACACCATATATTTT. It specifies CASSSVPGNTIYF.

In this sample, this clone turned up many times. This rearrangement joins TRBV4-2 to TRBJ2-5; 7 nucleotides align to TRBD2. With 0 bases clipped from V and 2 bases from J, the junction kept 3 bases outside the gene matches. Germline loops: CDR1 LGHNA, CDR2 YNFKEQ. The CDR3 totals 15 residues. The CDR3 DNA reads as TGTGCCAGCAGCCAAGAATCTAGCGGTCAAGAGACCCAGTACTTC. Protein: CASSQESSGQETQYF.

This clone was observed a few times. The V call is TRBV10-3, the J call TRBJ1-6; the match to TRBD1 covers 7 bases. CDR3 length: 13 residues. V gave up 6 bases and J gave up 8 bases; unmatched junction bases: 4. Germline CDR1 and CDR2: ENHRY and SYGVKD. CDR3 in DNA: TGTGCCATCAGACGCGACAGGGATTCACCCCTCCACTTT. Protein: CAIRRDRDSPLHF.

The chain couples TRBV6-5 to TRBJ1-5; D possibly corresponds to TRBD1 (5 bases). Between the trimmed V and J ends, which lost 4 bases and 1 base, there was a span of 14 bases. Germline CDR1 reads MNHEY; CDR2 reads SVGAGI. The CDR3 has 16 residues. The CDR3: CASSSLQGGSNQPQHF. The CDR3 DNA reads as TGTGCCAGCAGTTCACTCCAGGGCGGAAGCAATCAGCCCCAGCATTTT.